Presented here are 5 T cell receptor beta chains from one specimen sequenced in a study of cytotoxic CD8 clonotypes in ibrutinib-treated CLL. This table comes from immunoSEQ multiplex PCR, and its TCRdb copy is limited to in-frame clones, with some not included. The data contain about 330,000 clones, about 64% of them singletons. The material sequenced was PBMCs, taken after 36 months of ibrutinib treatment. The receptor source for this set is a human donor with chronic lymphocytic leukemia.

This chain uses TRBV4-1 with TRBJ2-3, with 14 bases lining up with TRBD2. In germline, CDR1 is MGHRA, CDR2 YSYEKL. The CDR3 covers 21 residues. Unmatched junction bases numbered 16, after V lost 1 base and J lost 4 bases. This CDR3 reads CASSQAPPGLAGVRGADTQYF. For the CDR3, the DNA is TGCGCCAGCAGCCAAGCTCCACCGGGACTAGCGGGAGTTCGCGGCGCAGATACGCAGTATTTT.

The V gene is TRBV19, the J gene TRBJ1-3; maybe TRBD1 (5 bases). V was cut by 7 bases and J by 4 bases, with 14 bases left in between. CDR3 length: 14 residues. Per the germline V gene, CDR1 is LNHDA and CDR2 is SQIVND (reference sequence). The CDR3 DNA reads as TGTGCCAGTACAGGTGGGGGAGTCGGAAACACCATATATTTT. This gives the protein CASTGGGVGNTIYF.

This clone was found a few times. The J gene is TRBJ1-2, the V gene TRBV5-1, with D uncertain. V was shortened by 3 bases and J by 0 bases, with 12 bases between the two germline ends. Germline CDR1 SGHRS, CDR2 YFSETQ. CDR3 size: 15 residues. CDR3 residues: CASSSDGTTNYGYTF. In DNA form, the CDR3 reads TGCGCCAGCAGCTCGGACGGAACAACTAACTATGGCTACACCTTC.

The chain uses TRBV5-1 and TRBJ2-5, with D maybe TRBD2 (5 bases). The CDR3 runs 14 residues. Germline V gene lookup returns CDR1 SGHRS and CDR2 YFSETQ. Between the trimmed V and J ends, which lost 2 bases and 5 bases, there was a span of 13 bases. The CDR3 loop reads CASSFSREGETQYF. The CDR3, as DNA: TGCGCCAGCAGCTTCTCCCGGGAAGGTGAGACCCAGTACTTC.

This clone was seen a few times. CDR3 loop: CASSGGGAYNQPQHF. The CDR3 coding sequence is TGTGCCAGCAGTGGCGGAGGGGCTTACAATCAGCCCCAGCATTTT. J is TRBJ1-5 and V is TRBV2, with D possibly matching TRBD1 (5 bases). The V gene lost 4 bases and the J gene lost 3 bases, with 13 bases spanning the gap. CDR3 length: 15 amino acids. In germline, CDR1 is SNHLY, CDR2 FYNNEI. Supplemented by reference TRBV2 and TRBJ1-5, the full variable domain reads EPEVTQTPSHQVTQMGQEVILRCVPISNHLYFYWYRQILGQKVEFLVSFYNNEISEKSEIFDDQFSVERPDGSNFTLKIRSTKLEDSAMYFCASSGGGAYNQPQHFGDGTRLSIL.